The 22 T cell receptor beta chains reported below all come from one sample, sequenced in a study of T-cell reconstitution after alpha-beta-depleted transplantation in children. Unique molecular identifiers were used in preparing the TCRbeta library. One entry per CDR3 protein results from TCRdb running MiXCR on the PCR reads. The data show tens of thousands of distinct CDR3 sequences, 18% seen once. The sequencing used PBMCs, mostly from graft donor cells, collected 360 days after TCRalphabeta/CD19-depleted stem cell transplant. The receptors were gathered from a male patient aged 2-15 years who had a stem cell transplant for acute lymphoblastic leukemia, so the T cells may come from the graft donor.

This clonotype turned up a few times. The rearrangement links TRBV7-9 to TRBJ1-5, with TRBD1 matching over 7 bases. The CDR3 is made up of 13 amino acids. The V and J ends lost 5 bases and 5 bases, in that order; junction bases with no gene match: 3. Germline-derived CDR1 and CDR2 are SEHNR and FQNEAQ (reference sequence). In DNA form, the CDR3 reads TGTGCCAGCAGCCGACAGGGTGATCAGCCCCAGCATTTT. Translated, it gives CASSRQGDQPQHF.

In its sample, this clonotype was seen a few times. The gene calls are TRBV7-8 and TRBJ2-2; D not certain. Trimming took off 11 bases at V and 5 bases at J, with 12 bases between the two ends. Germline assignment: CDR1 SGHVS and CDR2 FQNEAQ. The CDR3 contains 12 residues. The CDR3 region is CAHGGLTGELFF. CDR3 bases: TGTGCCCACGGTGGGCTAACCGGGGAGCTGTTTTTT.

This clonotype was detected ten times or more. This chain links TRBV24-1 with TRBJ2-3, with TRBD2 matching 8 bases. This CDR3 region has 16 residues. Germline V gene lookup returns CDR1 KGHDR and CDR2 SFDVKD. J was trimmed by 2 bases and V by 1 base; bases with no gene match: 4. CDR3 loop: CATSDFVAGHTDTQYF. The CDR3 DNA is TGTGCCACCAGTGATTTTGTAGCGGGGCACACAGATACGCAGTATTTT.

The chain is built from TRBV28 and TRBJ2-5, with no clear D. This CDR3 contains 15 residues. V lost 4 bases to trimming and J lost 5 bases, with 17 bases between them. CDR1 and CDR2 from the germline V gene are MDHEN and SYDVKM. This CDR3 reads CASSSPLLGWETQYF. In DNA form, the CDR3 reads TGTGCCAGCAGTTCCCCACTCCTGGGATGGGAGACCCAGTACTTC.

This clonotype was seen a handful of times. The rearrangement joins TRBV12-3 or TRBV12-4 to TRBJ2-1, with D perhaps being TRBD1 or TRBD2 (6 bases each). The CDR3 is made up of 14 amino acids. V lost 4 bases and J lost 6, with 13 bases in between. The CDR3 DNA reads TGTGCCAGCAGTTCCATGGGGGGCCCCAATGAGCAGTTCTTC. It yields the protein CASSSMGGPNEQFF.

Concerning this clonotype: An end of the junction differs from the germline gene, which may be a read error. This chain joins TRBV9 and TRBJ2-1; 9 bases fit TRBD2. This CDR3 is built from 15 residues. The germline V gene has CDR1 SGDLS and CDR2 YYNGEE. CDR3 in DNA: TGTGCCAGCAGCGTAGCGGTAGCGGGAGCGAGTGAGCAGCTCTTC. Translated: CASSVAVAGASEQLF.

The chain uses TRBV24-1 and TRBJ2-2, with no clear D. V was shortened by 5 bases and J by 6 bases, with 9 bases between the two germline ends. Germline CDR1 and CDR2: KGHDR and SFDVKD. The CDR3 has 13 residues. The CDR3 DNA reads TGTGCCACCAGTGGGATCGGCGCCGGGGAGCTGTTTTTT. Translating it yields CATSGIGAGELFF.

The chain couples TRBV5-1 to TRBJ2-4; 11 nucleotides line up with TRBD2. The CDR3 spans 16 residues. The germline gives CDR1 SGHRS, CDR2 YFSETQ. V lost 0 bases to trimming and J lost 8 bases; unmatched junction nucleotides: 7. CDR3 in amino acids: CASSLGASGRRDIQYF. In DNA form, the CDR3 reads TGCGCCAGCAGCTTGGGAGCTAGCGGGAGGCGTGACATTCAGTACTTC. The entire variable domain, with the rest obtained from reference TRBV5-1 and TRBJ2-4, is as follows: KAGVTQTPRYLIKTRGQQVTLSCSPISGHRSVSWYQQTPGQGLQFLFEYFSETQRNKGNFPGRFSGRQFSNSRSEMNVSTLELGDSALYLCASSLGASGRRDIQYFGAGTRLSVL.

This chain uses TRBV12-3 or TRBV12-4 with TRBJ1-1; D is perhaps TRBD1 (5 bases). This CDR3 region has 14 residues. V lost 5 bases, J lost 5 bases, and 15 bases lay in between. The CDR3 DNA reads as TGTGCCAGCAGTCCCGGCGGGGGTAGGACTGAAGCTTTCTTT. This codes for CASSPGGGRTEAFF.

A few counts support this clonotype. This chain connects TRBV27 to TRBJ1-1; D not resolved. Germline values: CDR1 MNHEY, CDR2 SMNVEV (reference sequence). Trimming took 4 bases from V and 0 from J, leaving 6 bases between them. The CDR3 runs to 13 residues. The CDR3 DNA follows: TGTGCCAGCAGTTGGGCCATGAACACTGAAGCTTTCTTT. Translated, it gives CASSWAMNTEAFF.

This clonotype was seen a few times. This sequence joins TRBV5-4 and TRBJ2-3, with D uncertain. There are 12 residues in the CDR3. From germline, CDR1 is SGHNT and CDR2 YYREEE (reference sequence). V lost 0 bases and J lost 5, with 4 bases in between. CDR3 sequence: CASSLGIDTQYF. For the CDR3, the DNA is TGTGCCAGCAGCTTGGGAATAGATACGCAGTATTTT.

This chain connects TRBV5-6 to TRBJ1-5; D remains ambiguous. The CDR3 consists of 14 residues. The V gene lost 1 base and the J gene lost 7 bases, with 12 bases spanning the gap. Germline CDR1 is SGHDT and CDR2 is YYEEEE. CDR3 residues: CASSLLGKRQPQHF. Written as DNA, the CDR3 is TGTGCCAGCAGCTTGCTAGGGAAAAGGCAGCCCCAGCATTTT.

This clonotype was seen more than once but under ten times. The chain carries TRBV7-9 and TRBJ2-3, with D tentatively TRBD2 (6 bases). Per germline, CDR1 SEHNR and CDR2 FQNEAQ (reference sequence). V was shortened by 1 base and J by 2 bases, with 13 bases between the two germline ends. This CDR3 is built from 16 residues. In DNA, the CDR3 is TGTGCCAGCAGCTTAGTAGGACGGGAGTTCACAGATACGCAGTATTTT. This encodes CASSLVGREFTDTQYF.

This clonotype was detected only a few times. The V gene is TRBV5-1, the J gene TRBJ2-1; the D gene could be TRBD1 or TRBD2 (6 bases each). V was shortened by 3 bases and J by 7 bases, with 20 bases between the two germline ends. The CDR3 covers 16 residues. CDR1 and CDR2 from the germline V gene are SGHRS and YFSETQ. As DNA, the CDR3 is TGCGCCAGCAGCTGGAGGGACACTGGGGGCCCTAATGAGCAGTTCTTC. Its protein product is CASSWRDTGGPNEQFF.

This clonotype came up a few times. The chain links TRBV5-1 to TRBJ1-2; the D is unclear. V was shortened by 4 bases and J by 3 bases, with 13 bases between the two germline ends. Per the germline V gene, CDR1 is SGHRS and CDR2 is YFSETQ. CDR3 size: 14 residues. CDR3 amino acids: CASSPRTAYYGYTF. In nucleotides, the CDR3 is TGCGCCAGCAGCCCCCGGACGGCCTACTATGGCTACACCTTC.

The V call is TRBV5-1, the J call TRBJ2-5; D remains unclear. Germline loops: CDR1 SGHRS, CDR2 YFSETQ. This CDR3 region has 16 residues. Trimming took 1 base from V and 5 from J, leaving 18 bases between them. The CDR3 reads CASSLLGFGTKETQYF. Written as DNA, the CDR3 is TGCGCCAGCAGCTTGCTCGGATTCGGCACAAAGGAGACCCAGTACTTC.

The count of this clonotype is one. In DNA, the CDR3 is TGTGCCAGCAGCTTGGGAAGGTGGTTAGGGACAGTACCCTTCCAAGAGACCCAGTACTTC. Encoded protein: CASSLGRWLGTVPFQETQYF. The chain couples TRBV5-4 to TRBJ2-5, with TRBD1 matching 7 bases. Germline V gene lookup returns CDR1 SGHNT and CDR2 YYREEE (reference sequence). Losses at the gene ends were 0 bases for V and 1 base for J; bases not matched to a gene: 18. This CDR3 is 20 amino acids long.

This chain links TRBV7-9 with TRBJ2-4; no definite D call. The CDR3 loop spans 14 amino acids. V shed 4 bases and J shed 6 bases, with 13 bases lying between them. Germline V gene lookup returns CDR1 SEHNR and CDR2 FQNEAQ (reference sequence). CDR3 in amino acids: CASSYGPRSNIQYF. CDR3 bases: TGTGCCAGCAGCTACGGGCCTCGCTCAAACATTCAGTACTTC.

The sample holds a few counts of this clonotype. V gene TRBV5-1 combines with J gene TRBJ2-1; TRBD2 aligns across 8 bases. From germline, CDR1 is SGHRS and CDR2 YFSETQ. V lost 4 bases and J lost 6; bases outside the gene matches: 6. CDR3 length: 14 amino acids. Here the CDR3 reads CASSIGLAPNEQFF. DNA of the CDR3: TGCGCCAGCAGCATCGGACTAGCTCCCAATGAGCAGTTCTTC.

The rearrangement joins TRBV7-9 to TRBJ2-3; 8 positions agree with TRBD2. The germline V gene has CDR1 SEHNR and CDR2 FQNEAQ (reference sequence). The length of the CDR3 is 16 residues. V lost 6 bases to trimming and J lost 2 bases; unmatched junction nucleotides: 10. In DNA, the CDR3 is TGTGCCAGCAGTCCCGACGGGACTAGGCCCACAGATACGCAGTATTTT. This codes for CASSPDGTRPTDTQYF. Using reference TRBV7-9 and TRBJ2-3 for the parts outside the CDR3, the full variable domain is DTGVSQNPRHKITKRGQNVTFRCDPISEHNRLYWYRQTLGQGPEFLTYFQNEAQLEKSRLLSDRFSAERPKGSFSTLEIQRTEQGDSAMYLCASSPDGTRPTDTQYFGPGTRLTVL.

This clonotype was counted at least ten times. This chain uses TRBV12-3 or TRBV12-4 with TRBJ2-7; D is unclear. The CDR3 has 15 residues. The V and J ends lost 3 bases and 1 base respectively, with 13 bases between them. The CDR3 sequence is CASSFTSAPSYEQYF. The DNA of the CDR3 is TGTGCCAGCAGTTTTACCAGCGCCCCGTCCTACGAGCAGTACTTC.

The chain employs TRBV20-1 and TRBJ2-7; D may be TRBD1 or TRBD2 (6 bases each). The CDR3 totals 15 residues. Germline V CDR1 and CDR2: DFQATT, SNEGSKA (reference sequence). Trimming pared 0 bases from V and 2 bases from J, leaving 14 bases between. In DNA form, the CDR3 reads TGCAGTGCTAGAGATTGGGGGGCTAAGGCCTACGAGCAGTACTTC. Protein: CSARDWGAKAYEQYF.